A selection of T cell receptor beta chains follows, all from one sample in a study of shared clonotypes between healthy human individuals. Profiling relied on immunoSEQ multiplex PCR, and the TCRdb table lists in-frame clones only, not all of them. The table records about 2.4 million clones, 80% to 95% of them present only once. The sequenced sample consisted of naive CD4+ T cells from PBMCs. The receptors here all came from a man aged 18 to 35 in good health. Some clones in this sample may be carry-over from other donors' samples. Both conserved end residues are part of each CDR3.

CASRDWIRSYNEQFF | TRBJ2-1 | TRBV2
CASSHDPNYGYTF | TRBJ1-2 | TRBV25-1
CSSREGVGIQYF | TRBJ2-4 | TRBV29-1
CASSPQGAGLNTEAFF | TRBJ1-1 | TRBV18
CASSPVRLRVFHNEQFF | TRBJ2-1 | TRBV11-2
CASSLVSGSAYNEQFF | TRBJ2-1 | TRBV11-2
CASSGGQGYGELFF | TRBJ2-2 | TRBV7-3
CASSVWAGVAGVDEQFF | TRBJ2-1 | TRBV6-1
CASSPRLASSYEQYF | TRBJ2-7 | TRBV9
CASSSYRGSGAGANVLTF | TRBJ2-6 | TRBV18
CASSPKETQYF | TRBJ2-5 | TRBV2
CASSPSGSNQPQHF | TRBJ1-5 | TRBV18
CASSQVIRDTQYF | TRBJ2-3 | TRBV4-1
CASSLGGTNYGYTF | TRBJ1-2 | TRBV28
CASRDRDYTEAFF | TRBJ1-1 | TRBV6-6